Following are 8 T cell receptor beta chains from one sample sequenced in a study of OX40 agonist ivuxolimab in advanced cancers. The data were produced by immunoSEQ multiplex PCR, yet TCRdb's version contains in-frame clones alone and is incomplete. The sample carries roughly 80,000 clones, approximately 85% recorded once. The specimen comprised CD4+ or CD8+ T cells sorted from blood, sampled in a trial of the OX40 agonist ivuxolimab. All receptors come from an adult with an advanced solid tumor such as melanoma, head and neck, liver or kidney cancer.

The chain links TRBV15 to TRBJ1-1; possible D gene TRBD1, 5 bases. The CDR3 sequence is 18 residues long. V was trimmed by 1 base and J by 0 bases, leaving 18 bases between them. In germline, CDR1 is LNHNV, CDR2 YYDKDF (reference sequence). In nucleotides, the CDR3 is TGTGCCACCAGCAGAGGTGCAGGGAGGAGCCGACTGAACACTGAAGCTTTCTTT. This gives the protein CATSRGAGRSRLNTEAFF.

A note on this clone: The junction does not match germline at one end; this may be a read error. The chain combines TRBV18 with TRBJ2-1; 15 positions agree with TRBD2. Germline V gene sequence: CDR1 KGHSH, CDR2 LQKENI. The CDR3 extends over 18 amino acids. CDR3 sequence (DNA): TGTGCCAGCTCAGCACCGGGACTAGCGGGGGGACCCTACAATGAGCAGTTCTTC. Its protein product is CASSAPGLAGGPYNEQFF.

The V gene is TRBV7-8, the J gene TRBJ2-1, with 12 bases matching TRBD1. This CDR3 comprises 16 residues. The germline CDR1 and CDR2 sequences are SGHVS and FQNEAQ. V was clipped by 2 bases and J by 8 bases; unmatched bases: 7. The CDR3 DNA reads as TGTGCCAGCAGCTTAAAGGGACAGGGGGCGCGCGATGAGCAGTTCTTC. Translated, it gives CASSLKGQGARDEQFF.

The chain employs TRBV6-5 and TRBJ2-3; D ambiguous. V lost 5 bases and J 3 bases, leaving 15 bases between the germline ends. Germline V gives CDR1 MNHEY, CDR2 SVGAGI. CDR3 size: 15 residues. CDR3 protein: CASSSRVSGTDTQYF. CDR3 DNA sequence: TGTGCCAGCAGTAGCCGTGTCTCTGGGACAGATACGCAGTATTTT.

The CDR3 reads CASSEWDGPYEQYF. The CDR3 DNA reads as TGTGCCAGCAGTGAGTGGGACGGTCCCTACGAGCAGTACTTC. The chain is built from TRBV2 and TRBJ2-7, with D perhaps matching TRBD1 or TRBD2 (5 bases each). CDR1 and CDR2 (germline): SNHLY, FYNNEI. The V gene lost 3 bases and the J gene lost 2 bases, with 11 bases spanning the gap. The CDR3 runs to 14 residues.

Points on this clone: An end of the junction differs from the germline gene, which may be a read error. The gene calls are TRBV11-2 and TRBJ1-5, with a weak D call TRBD1 (6 bases). The CDR3 covers 14 residues. CDR1 and CDR2 (germline): SGHAT, FQNNGV. This CDR3 is CASSIDRGNQPQHF. The CDR3, as DNA: TGTGCCAGCAGCATAGATAGGGGGAATCAGCCCCAGCATTTT. Variable domain in full (rest from reference TRBV11-2 and TRBJ1-5): EAGVAQSPRYKIIEKRQSVAFWCNPISGHATLYWYQQILGQGPKLLIQFQNNGVVDDSQLPKDRFSAERLKGVDSTLKIQPAKLEDSAVYLCASSIDRGNQPQHFGDGTRLSIL.

The chain employs TRBV18 and TRBJ1-1, with TRBD1 matching over 7 bases. The germline V gene encodes CDR1 KGHSH and CDR2 LQKENI. After removal of 3 bases from V and 1 base from J, the junction contained 8 bases not matched to a gene. This CDR3 has 16 residues. CDR3 amino acids: CASSPLQGVGNTEAFF. The DNA of the CDR3 is TGTGCCAGCTCACCTCTCCAGGGGGTTGGGAACACTGAAGCTTTCTTT.

This clone was found a few times. The CDR3 loop is CASSTTPALNTEAFF. The CDR3 DNA is TGTGCCAGTAGTACCACCCCAGCATTGAACACTGAAGCTTTCTTT. The genes are TRBV19 and TRBJ1-1; D is uncertain. Per germline, CDR1 LNHDA and CDR2 SQIVND (reference sequence). The CDR3 spans 15 residues. V was shortened by 4 bases and J by 0 bases, with 12 bases between the two germline ends.